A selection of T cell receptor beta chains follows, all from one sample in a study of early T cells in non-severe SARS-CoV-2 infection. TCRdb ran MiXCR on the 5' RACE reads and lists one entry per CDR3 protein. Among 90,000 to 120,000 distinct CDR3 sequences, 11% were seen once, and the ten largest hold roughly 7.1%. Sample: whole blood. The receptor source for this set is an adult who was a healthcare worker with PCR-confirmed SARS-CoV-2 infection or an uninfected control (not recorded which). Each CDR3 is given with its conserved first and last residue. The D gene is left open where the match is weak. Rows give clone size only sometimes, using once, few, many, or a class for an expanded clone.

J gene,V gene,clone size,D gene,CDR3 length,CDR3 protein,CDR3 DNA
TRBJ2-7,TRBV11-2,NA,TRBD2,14,CASRRLADSYEQYF,TGTGCCAGCAGAAGACTAGCGGATTCCTACGAGCAGTACTTC
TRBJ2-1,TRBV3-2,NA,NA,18,CASSQGEGTTILYNEQFF,TGTGCCAGCAGCCAAGGGGAAGGGACTACAATACTTTACAATGAGCAGTTCTTC
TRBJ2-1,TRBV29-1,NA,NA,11,CSVGRANEQFF,TGCAGCGTTGGTAGGGCCAATGAGCAGTTCTTC
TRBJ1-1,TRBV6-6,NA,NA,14,CASSYSLGGTEAFF,TGTGCCAGCAGTTACTCCCTTGGGGGCACTGAAGCTTTCTTT
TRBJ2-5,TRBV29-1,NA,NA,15,CSVEDPTAAVETQYF,TGCAGCGTTGAAGATCCCACGGCCGCGGTGGAGACCCAGTACTTC
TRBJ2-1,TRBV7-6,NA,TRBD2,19,CASSLGHPLFVAGGDEQFF,TGTGCCAGCAGCTTAGGGCACCCTTTGTTTGTAGCGGGAGGAGATGAGCAGTTCTTC
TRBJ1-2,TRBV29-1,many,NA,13,CSFTAGIDYGYTF,TGCAGCTTTACTGCGGGGATAGACTATGGCTACACCTTC
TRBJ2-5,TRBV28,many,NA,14,CASSGGGLSETQYF,TGTGCCAGCAGTGGAGGGGGCCTTTCTGAGACCCAGTACTTC
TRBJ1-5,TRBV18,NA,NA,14,CASSGSSSNQPQHF,TGTGCCAGCTCAGGCAGCTCTAGCAATCAGCCCCAGCATTTT
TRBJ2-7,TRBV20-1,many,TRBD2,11,CSARTSGKMYF,TGCAGTGCTAGGACTAGCGGGAAAATGTACTTC
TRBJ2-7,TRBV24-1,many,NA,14,CATSDPAISYEQYF,TGTGCCACCAGTGACCCGGCCATTTCCTACGAGCAGTACTTC
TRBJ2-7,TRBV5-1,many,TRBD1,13,CASMDRDSYEQYF,TGCGCCAGCATGGACAGGGACTCCTACGAGCAGTACTTC
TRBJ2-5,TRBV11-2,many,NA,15,CASSLVGTERETQYF,TGTGCCAGCAGCTTAGTTGGCACGGAGAGGGAGACCCAGTACTTC
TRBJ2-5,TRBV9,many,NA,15,CASSLTGTPKETQYF,TGTGCCAGCAGCCTGACCGGGACCCCAAAAGAGACCCAGTACTTC
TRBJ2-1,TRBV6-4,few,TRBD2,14,CASRRLAGENEQFF,TGTGCCAGCAGGCGACTAGCGGGAGAAAATGAGCAGTTCTTC
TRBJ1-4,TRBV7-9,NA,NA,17,CASRPTKLTDRNEKLFF,TGTGCCAGCAGACCTACTAAGCTGACAGACAGAAATGAAAAACTGTTTTTT
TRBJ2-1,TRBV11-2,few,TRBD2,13,CASSPGLDNEQFF,TGTGCCAGCAGCCCGGGACTAGACAATGAGCAGTTCTTC
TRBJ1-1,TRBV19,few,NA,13,CASSIISDSRAFF,TGTGCCAGTAGTATTATTTCAGATTCCCGGGCTTTCTTT
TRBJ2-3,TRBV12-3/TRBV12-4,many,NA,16,CASSSPYAGLTDTQYF,TGTGCCAGCAGTTCCCCCTATGCGGGACTCACAGATACGCAGTATTTT
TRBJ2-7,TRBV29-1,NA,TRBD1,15,CSVARQGDLRGERYF,TGCAGCGTTGCCAGGCAGGGGGATCTCCGAGGGGAGCGGTACTTC
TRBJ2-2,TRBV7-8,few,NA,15,CASSPTDENTGELFF,TGTGCCAGCAGTCCTACTGACGAGAACACCGGGGAGCTGTTTTTT
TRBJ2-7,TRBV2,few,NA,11,CASFKTGEQYF,TGTGCCAGCTTTAAGACGGGGGAGCAGTACTTC
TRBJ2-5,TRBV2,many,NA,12,CASRGTPETQYF,TGTGCCAGCAGGGGGACTCCAGAGACCCAGTACTTC
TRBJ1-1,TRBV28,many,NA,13,CASSLLQGTEAFF,TGTGCCAGCAGTTTACTACAGGGCACTGAAGCTTTCTTT
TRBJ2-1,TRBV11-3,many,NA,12,CASSLASGQQFF,TGTGCCAGCAGCTTAGCATCCGGTCAGCAGTTCTTC
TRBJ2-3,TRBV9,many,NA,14,CASSERGVADTQYF,TGTGCCAGCAGCGAGAGGGGGGTGGCGGATACGCAGTATTTT
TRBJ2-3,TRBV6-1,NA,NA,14,CASSDKVWGDTQYF,TGTGCCAGCAGTGATAAGGTCTGGGGGGATACGCAGTATTTT
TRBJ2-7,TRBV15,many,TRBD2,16,CATSRDRGLVAYEQYF,TGTGCCACCAGCAGGGATAGGGGACTAGTCGCCTACGAGCAGTACTTC
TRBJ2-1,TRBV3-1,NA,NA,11,CASSLGRQWFF,TGTGCCAGCAGCCTGGGGAGACAGTGGTTCTTC
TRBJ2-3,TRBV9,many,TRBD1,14,CASKGQGPLDTQYF,TGTGCCAGCAAGGGACAGGGGCCTCTAGATACGCAGTATTTT
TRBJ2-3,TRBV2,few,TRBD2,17,CASRETSGGWIADTQYF,TGTGCCAGCAGAGAGACGTCGGGAGGGTGGATCGCAGATACGCAGTATTTT
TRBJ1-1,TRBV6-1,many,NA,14,CASSDGVTNTEAFF,TGTGCCAGCAGTGACGGTGTCACGAACACTGAAGCTTTCTTT
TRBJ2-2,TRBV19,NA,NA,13,CASSIGATGELFF,TGTGCCAGTAGTATAGGGGCGACCGGGGAGCTGTTTTTT
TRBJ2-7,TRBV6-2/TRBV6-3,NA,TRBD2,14,CASSFSGRIYEQYF,TGTGCCAGCAGTTTTAGCGGGAGGATCTACGAGCAGTACTTC
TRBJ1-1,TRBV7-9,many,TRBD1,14,CASSLRQGGTEAFF,TGTGCCAGCAGCTTACGGCAGGGGGGAACTGAAGCTTTCTTT
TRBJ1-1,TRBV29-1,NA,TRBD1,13,CSGRTGVNTEAFF,TGCAGCGGCCGTACAGGGGTGAACACTGAAGCTTTCTTT